One and the same sample provided the 2 T cell receptor beta chains below, sequenced in a study of T cells in Graves' hyperthyroidism and ophthalmopathy. Amplification targeted TCR beta CDR3 regions from RNA transcripts. First-round RT-PCR of the TCR CDR3 relied on the HTBI primer set. TCRdb used MiXCR to reprocess the multiplex PCR reads, holding one entry per CDR3 protein. Of some 460,000 distinct CDR3 sequences listed, around 16% are singletons. The sequenced sample was blood. These receptors all stem from a woman under 30 with Graves' hyperthyroidism.

This clonotype came up many times. The V call is TRBV20-1, the J call TRBJ1-1; D gene uncertain. This CDR3 has 14 residues. CDR1 and CDR2 from the germline V gene are DFQATT and SNEGSKA (reference sequence). Trimming removed 0 bases at V and 4 bases at J, with 12 bases between. The CDR3 loop reads CSARDEGRSTEAFF. The CDR3 bases are TGCAGTGCTAGAGATGAAGGGAGGTCCACTGAAGCTTTCTTT.

V usage is TRBV10-3 and J usage is TRBJ1-1; the D is unclear. The CDR3 length is 12 residues. The germline V gene has CDR1 ENHRY and CDR2 SYGVKD. Trimming removed 2 bases from V and 3 bases from J, with 4 bases in between. Written as DNA, the CDR3 is TGTGCCATCAGTGAGCAGGACACTGAAGCTTTCTTT. Translated: CAISEQDTEAFF.